This T cell receptor (beta chain) was identified in a study of blood T cells in healthy people across ages. Germline lookup yields CDR1 MNHEY and CDR2 SMNVEV (reference sequence). V lost 10 bases and J 3 bases, leaving 10 bases between the germline ends. This CDR3 region has 12 residues. Sample-barcoded 5' priming and a J-beta primer mix drove a second PCR of about 7 to 11 cycles. Each CDR3 protein gets one entry after TCRdb re-called the 5' RACE reads with MiXCR. Of approximately 800,000 distinct CDR3 sequences in the sample, about 53% were seen once. The chain recombines TRBV27 with TRBJ1-5; D is unresolved. Material: blood. This sequence originates from an elderly man in good health. The CDR3 reads CAKRRDNQPQHF. The CDR3, as DNA: TGTGCCAAAAGGAGGGACAATCAGCCCCAGCATTTT.